This TCR beta chain was sequenced for a study of shared clonotypes between healthy human individuals. Study-wide context: CD4 naive cells filled three plates per donor, CD4 memory three, CD8 naive two and CD8 memory one.

Study findings and constraints: Naive CD4 clonotype sharing across a few donors was roughly 5%.

Original methodology: Filtering was not the same, since immunoSEQ gave junction-only sequences without quality scores. The protocol was immunoSEQ multiplex PCR, while the TCRdb copy is restricted to in-frame clones and leaves out a portion. D and trimming were read from the DNA, whereas the V and J calls and clone size are those reported in that table. Of 2 million to 2.5 million clones listed, approximately 95% were seen once; the top ten hold 0.39%. The CDR3 has 15 amino acids. Trimming pared 4 bases from V and 7 bases from J, leaving 20 bases between. The germline V gene has CDR1 SGHDT and CDR2 YYEEEE. Caucasian adults living in Nashville, Tennessee, provided all samples. Points on this clone: The antigen remains undetermined.

This TCR was sampled from a man aged 18 to 35 in good health. Some clones in this sample may be carry-over from other donors' samples. The sequencing input was naive CD4+ T cells from PBMCs. The subset was: CD45RA+ positively selected. This chain links TRBV5-6 with TRBJ2-5; tentative D call: TRBD1 (5 bases). The CDR3 reads CASSPVSDRRWTQYF. CDR3 bases: TGTGCCAGCAGCCCCGTATCCGACAGAAGGTGGACCCAGTACTTC.